This T cell receptor beta chain was identified in a study of blood T cell repertoires in COVID-19 (dated by TCRdb to 2018 to 2021). Regarding the complete study: Collaborator samples came from the United States, Italy and Spain and covered acute and convalescent phases of COVID-19. The material from the prospective study consisted of cDNA or gDNA derived from T cells, B-cell-depleted T cells, or PBMCs. Deeply sampled blood TCRbeta repertoires from subjects exposed to, actively infected with, or recovered from COVID-19 were included in the dataset. The repertoires were released in a freely available public database intended as a resource for research on the immune response to SARS-CoV-2. The samples were drawn from two sources: the first 160 participants of the ongoing ImmuneRACE study, and 1,200 or so subjects contributed by 6 global collaborators. The sample metadata nearly always contained a de-identified subject ID, COVID-19 status, age in years and sex. Where available, HLA class I and class II types were taken from metadata supplied by the sample provider and were not determined by assay-based typing.

About this clone itself: The specificity of this receptor is unknown. The record has no base qualities; no much larger clone is one base away.

Participants in the prospective study were aged roughly 18 to 89 years, lived in some 24 United States geographic areas, and enrolled through a virtual design. In the prospective study, participants were assigned to cohorts based on the clinical history participants reported in a screening survey and a study questionnaire. In the prospective study, mobile phlebotomists collected whole blood, serum and a nasopharyngeal or oropharyngeal swab from each participant. Additional blood draws and questionnaires over an approximately two-month period could optionally be provided by prospective study participants. Prospective study blood samples were shipped either frozen or at room temperature before DNA extraction. What the study reported, not specific to this receptor: Clinical and demographic metadata were provided uncurated, with the amount varying by source and participant.

TCRbeta CDR3 regions were amplified from genomic DNA by means of the immunoSEQ Assay, a bias-controlled multiplex PCR. On the study's bioinformatics: Within the assay, amplification of reference gene primers was used to estimate how many nucleated cells each sample contained. To quantify the absolute abundance of each unique TCRbeta CDR3 rearrangement, sequence reads were collapsed and filtered. Productive Simpson clonality was computed per sample as the square root of Simpson's diversity index over productive rearrangements. The clones in this table, taken by TCRdb from immuneACCESS, are in-frame only. Not every clone is retained; where verified, under half of the shortfall comes from an unresolved V gene, and the cause of the rest is unknown. The D gene and trimming were derived from the DNA, and the V and J assignments and clone size from that table. Across this sample there are about 170,000 clones, with around 88% seen only once. The ten largest clonotypes hold approximately 4% of the sample.

The clonotype comes from a woman in her forties or fifties in a cohort exposed to, infected with or recovered from COVID-19 (not recorded which). What was sequenced was PBMCs or T cells enriched from blood (not recorded which).

The CDR3 in this case is CASSFQLAANTGELFF. The DNA reads as follows: TGCGCCAGCAGCTTCCAACTAGCGGCGAACACCGGGGAGCTGTTTTTT. Recombination linked TRBV5-1 to TRBJ2-2, with 8 bases in between that match TRBD2. The germline V gene specifies SGHRS as CDR1 and YFSETQ as CDR2. Measured from the cysteine to the phenylalanine, the CDR3 is 16 residues long. CDR3 DNA only is kept here, 48 bases in frame from base 1. At the junction V is shortened by 2 bases and J by 0 bases; bases outside the gene matches: 3.